The 19 T cell receptor beta chains in this list originate from one sample, sequenced in a study of blood T cells in healthy people across ages. A second PCR, run for roughly 7 to 12 cycles, used a sample-barcoded 5' primer plus a J-beta primer mix. In TCRdb, the 5' RACE reads were re-called with MiXCR into one record per CDR3 protein. Seen here are about 680,000 distinct CDR3 sequences, roughly 49% observed once, and the top ten hold 25% to 35%. The sample consisted of blood. Receptor source: a woman aged 60-75 years in good health.

This clonotype turned up a few times. The chain combines TRBV18 with TRBJ2-1; TRBD2 agrees at 7 bases. Germline CDR1 KGHSH, CDR2 LQKENI. Germline trimming cut 0 bases from V and 6 bases from J; bases unmatched to any gene: 5. The CDR3 contains 15 residues. The CDR3 sequence: CASSPPGTSVNEQFF. As DNA, the CDR3 is TGTGCCAGCTCACCACCGGGAACTAGCGTCAATGAGCAGTTCTTC.

This rearrangement joins TRBV24-1 to TRBJ2-2; 14 bases line up with TRBD2. V gave up 7 bases and J gave up 3 bases; unmatched junction bases: 9. CDR1 and CDR2 (germline): KGHDR, SFDVKD. The CDR3 consists of 18 residues. This chain's CDR3 is CATSGTSGSRGYTGELFF. The CDR3 region has the DNA TGTGCCACCAGCGGGACTAGCGGGAGTCGTGGATACACCGGGGAGCTGTTTTTT.

The rearrangement uses TRBV7-2 and TRBJ2-3, with a tentative D call TRBD2 (5 bases). Germline assignment: CDR1 SGHTA and CDR2 FQGNSA. The length of the CDR3 is 11 residues. The V end was cut by 1 base, the J end by 10 bases, with 6 bases between. The CDR3 spells CASSLVGAQYF. The CDR3 bases are TGTGCCAGCAGCTTAGTGGGAGCGCAGTATTTT.

This clonotype has a handful of counts. The genes are TRBV20-1 and TRBJ2-7; D gene ambiguous. Trimming stripped 6 bases from V and 4 bases from J, with 10 bases between. The CDR3 length is 11 residues. Germline V gene sequence: CDR1 DFQATT, CDR2 SNEGSKA (reference sequence). The CDR3 loop reads CSAPTEYEQYF. DNA for the CDR3: TGCAGTGCGCCTACAGAATACGAGCAGTACTTC.

The rearrangement uses TRBV7-2 and TRBJ2-1, with D unclear. Germline V gene data show CDR1 as SGHTA and CDR2 as FQGNSA. The CDR3 consists of 15 residues. Trimming removed 1 base from V and 0 bases from J, with 7 bases in between. The CDR3 DNA reads TGTACCAGCAGCTTAGGGATCCGCTCCTACAATGAGCAGTTCTTC. It encodes CTSSLGIRSYNEQFF.

The chain recombines TRBV27 with TRBJ2-3; the D is unclear. V lost 5 bases and J lost 4, with 7 bases in between. Germline CDR1 and CDR2: MNHEY and SMNVEV (reference sequence). CDR3 length: 12 amino acids. CDR3 in amino acids: CASSRFPDTQYF. The CDR3 DNA reads TGTGCCAGCAGTAGATTCCCAGATACGCAGTATTTT.

The V and J genes are TRBV4-3 and TRBJ2-7; TRBD2 agrees at 8 bases. Germline V lookup: CDR1 LGHNA, CDR2 YSLEER. This CDR3 is 17 amino acids long. The V segment lost 0 bases and the J segment 5 bases; nucleotides outside the gene matches: 12. As DNA, the CDR3 is TGCGCCAGCAGCCAAGATGGTAGCGGGAAACGCGGGGACGAGCAGTACTTC. Translation: CASSQDGSGKRGDEQYF.

This clonotype showed up many times. A read error may explain this, as a much larger clone is one base away. This sequence joins TRBV6-6 and TRBJ2-7; 8 bases align to TRBD2. Germline CDR1 and CDR2: MNHNY and SVGAGI (reference sequence). This CDR3 comprises 14 residues. The junction had 6 bases not matched to a gene; V was cut back by 5 bases and J by 3 bases. The CDR3 sequence is CASSVREAFYEQYF. The DNA of the CDR3 is TGTGCCAGCAGTGTGCGGGAGGCATTCTACGAGCAGTACTTC.

This clonotype was counted a few times. The CDR3 nucleotides read TGTGCCAGCAGCTTCTTGCGGGGTGAGCAGTTCTTC. The encoded protein is CASSFLRGEQFF. The chain links TRBV7-2 to TRBJ2-1; weak D call: TRBD2 (6 bases). Germline CDR1 is SGHTA and CDR2 is FQGNSA. Trimming cost V 3 bases and J 9 bases, with 9 bases left between them. CDR3 length: 12 amino acids.

This clonotype was seen many times. The chain employs TRBV3-1 and TRBJ1-1; D gene ambiguous. V was trimmed by 2 bases and J by 3 bases, leaving 10 bases between them. This CDR3 has 14 residues. Germline CDR1 reads LGHDT; CDR2 reads YNNKEL (reference sequence). Here the CDR3 reads CASSQQSVHTEAFF. The CDR3 nucleotides are TGTGCCAGCAGCCAACAGAGTGTGCACACTGAAGCTTTCTTT. The full variable domain, completed using reference TRBV3-1 and TRBJ1-1, is DTAVSQTPKYLVTQMGNDKSIKCEQNLGHDTMYWYKQDSKKFLKIMFSYNNKELIINETVPNRFSPKSPDKAHLNLHINSLELGDSAVYFCASSQQSVHTEAFFGQGTRLTVV.

Only one count was recorded for this clonotype. The chain employs TRBV20-1 and TRBJ1-2; D possibly corresponds to TRBD1 (5 bases). Trimming cost V 4 bases and J 4 bases, with 16 bases left between them. Germline-derived CDR1 and CDR2 are DFQATT and SNEGSKA (reference sequence). The CDR3 extends over 14 amino acids. CDR3 DNA: TGCAGTGCTATACGGGACCAAGACTCCTATGGCTACACCTTC. Protein product: CSAIRDQDSYGYTF.

The chain is built from TRBV28 and TRBJ2-3; 11 bases fit TRBD2. The CDR3 sequence is 16 residues long. The ends lost 7 bases at V and 6 bases at J; junction bases unmatched: 12. From germline, CDR1 is MDHEN and CDR2 SYDVKM. CDR3 nucleotide sequence: TGTGCCAGCACCTCCCGACTAGCGGGATACACGGATACGCAGTATTTT. This encodes CASTSRLAGYTDTQYF.

The genes are TRBV5-5 and TRBJ1-1, with no clear D. Germline CDR1 and CDR2: SGHKS and YYEKEE (reference sequence). V lost 4 bases and J 3 bases, leaving 13 bases between the germline ends. The CDR3 is made up of 14 amino acids. The DNA of the CDR3 is TGTGCCAGCAGCCCCCGAGCAGTGGACACTGAAGCTTTCTTT. Amino acid sequence: CASSPRAVDTEAFF.

This clonotype has ten or more counts. The gene calls are TRBV12-3 or TRBV12-4 and TRBJ2-3, with unresolved D. V lost 8 bases, J lost 4 bases, and 13 bases lay in between. This CDR3 spans 13 amino acids. The CDR3 DNA follows: TGTGCCAGCTCTCCCATTGGGGCAGATACGCAGTATTTT. This codes for CASSPIGADTQYF.

This clonotype was picked up many times. The chain employs TRBV6-2 or TRBV6-3 and TRBJ2-3, with D possibly matching TRBD1 (5 bases). Deletions cut 2 bases from V and 5 bases from J, with 20 bases between. Germline CDR1 reads MNHEY; CDR2 reads SVGEGT. The CDR3 is 17 amino acids. CDR3 in amino acids: CASSYRVEGRERDTQYF. The CDR3, as DNA: TGTGCCAGCAGTTACCGAGTGGAAGGCAGGGAAAGAGATACGCAGTATTTT.

This clonotype was recorded only once. This chain connects TRBV3-1 to TRBJ1-2; tentatively, D is TRBD1 (5 bases). The ends were cut back, 2 bases at V and 7 bases at J, with 11 bases in the middle. The CDR3 extends over 13 amino acids. Germline CDR1 reads LGHDT; CDR2 reads YNNKEL (reference sequence). This CDR3 is CASSQNGTAGYTF. The CDR3 DNA reads TGTGCCAGCAGCCAAAATGGGACCGCTGGCTACACCTTC.

The chain uses TRBV5-8 and TRBJ1-1; maybe TRBD1 (5 bases). The V gene lost 6 bases and the J gene lost 4 bases, with 16 bases spanning the gap. The CDR3 is made up of 14 amino acids. CDR1 SGHTS and CDR2 YDEGEE come from the germline V gene. The CDR3: CASTHKDSLTEAFF. The CDR3, as DNA: TGTGCCAGCACCCACAAAGACAGCCTCACTGAAGCTTTCTTT.

The chain recombines TRBV27 with TRBJ2-6; 11 bases are shared with TRBD1. CDR1 and CDR2 from the germline V gene are MNHEY and SMNVEV (reference sequence). The CDR3 extends over 18 amino acids. V lost 5 bases and J lost 0; bases outside the gene matches: 6. The CDR3 region has the DNA TGTGCCAGCAGTCATGGGACAGGGGGTCCCTCTGGGGCCAACGTCCTGACTTTC. Residues: CASSHGTGGPSGANVLTF.

In its sample, this clonotype was seen a few times. This rearrangement joins TRBV7-9 to TRBJ1-1, with D maybe TRBD1 (6 bases). Trimming shortened V by 8 bases and J by 4 bases, and 14 bases separated the two germline ends. The CDR3 contains 13 residues. Per germline, CDR1 SEHNR and CDR2 FQNEAQ (reference sequence). CDR3 loop: CASGLDSLTEAFF. The DNA of the CDR3 is TGTGCCAGCGGTCTGGACAGTCTCACTGAAGCTTTCTTT.